This is a list of T cell receptor beta chains from one sample in a study of T cell changes during pregnancy in multiple sclerosis. Only in-frame clones appear in the TCRdb table, and some are missing; sequencing was by immunoSEQ multiplex PCR. The sample lists more than 90,000 clones; 90% to 95% were seen once. Specimen: peripheral blood, collected in the third trimester of pregnancy. These receptors were obtained from a female donor with multiple sclerosis, enrolled in a pregnancy study. The CDR3 runs from the conserved cysteine through the conserved F or W. The D gene is left open where the match is weak. The size entry is marked missing in some rows and otherwise reads once, few, many or a size class.

V	J	D	size	CDR3	DNA
TRBV5-1	TRBJ2-7	-	-	CASSLDAGSSYEQYF	TGCGCCAGCAGCTTGGACGCGGGGAGCTCCTACGAGCAGTACTTC
TRBV28	TRBJ2-2	TRBD2	-	CASSELAGPGELFF	TGTGCCAGCAGTGAACTAGCGGGACCCGGGGAGCTGTTTTTT
TRBV9	TRBJ2-3	-	-	CASSVVWTADTQYF	TGTGCCAGCAGCGTAGTGTGGACAGCAGATACGCAGTATTTT
TRBV28	TRBJ2-1	TRBD1	-	CASRHATGKYNEQFF	TGTGCCAGCAGACACGCGACAGGGAAGTACAATGAGCAGTTCTTC
TRBV15	TRBJ2-7	-	-	CATSRVNSGAREQYF	TGTGCCACCAGCAGGGTAAACTCAGGGGCCCGGGAGCAGTACTTC
TRBV5-1	TRBJ2-7	-	-	CASSLASGPPSYEQYF	TGCGCCAGCAGCTTGGCCAGTGGGCCCCCCTCCTACGAGCAGTACTTC
TRBV5-1	TRBJ2-1	TRBD2	-	CASSLSTSGRVYNEQFF	TGCGCCAGCAGCCTCTCGACTAGCGGGAGGGTATACAATGAGCAGTTCTTC
TRBV18	TRBJ1-4	TRBD1	-	CASSAGTGNEKLFF	TGTGCCAGCTCCGCCGGGACAGGCAATGAAAAACTGTTTTTT
TRBV5-1	TRBJ2-5	TRBD2	once	CASSYRTRETQYF	TGCGCCAGCAGCTACCGGACTAGAGAGACCCAGTACTTC
TRBV5-1	TRBJ1-1	-	-	CASSLIGGGNTEAFF	TGCGCCAGCAGCTTGATAGGCGGTGGGAACACTGAAGCTTTCTTT
TRBV19	TRBJ1-3	-	-	CASNWRNSGNTIYF	TGTGCCAGTAATTGGCGGAACTCTGGAAACACCATATATTTT
TRBV6-6	TRBJ1-2	-	-	CASSYSRDTANYGYTF	TGTGCCAGCAGTTACTCGAGGGACACGGCTAACTATGGCTACACCTTC
TRBV6-5	TRBJ2-3	-	once	CASSYSKTEVEDTQYF	TGTGCCAGCAGTTACTCGAAGACGGAAGTGGAGGATACGCAGTATTTT
TRBV4-1	TRBJ2-2	TRBD2	-	CASSRLAGGANTGELFF	TGCGCCAGCAGCCGACTAGCGGGAGGCGCGAACACCGGGGAGCTGTTTTTT
TRBV7-8	TRBJ1-5	-	-	CASSLGGSHQPQHF	TGTGCCAGCAGCTTGGGAGGGTCGCATCAGCCCCAGCATTTT
TRBV7-9	TRBJ2-5	-	once	CASIPGSLASYQETQYF	TGTGCCAGCATCCCCGGGAGCCTAGCGAGTTACCAAGAGACCCAGTACTTC
TRBV6-5	TRBJ2-7	-	-	CASSYSESYEQYF	TGTGCCAGCAGTTACTCGGAGAGCTACGAGCAGTACTTC
TRBV9	TRBJ2-1	-	-	CASSPTLGLAEYNEQFF	TGTGCCAGCAGCCCTACCTTGGGATTAGCGGAATACAATGAGCAGTTCTTC
TRBV19	TRBJ2-3	TRBD1	-	CASSLPGQGRAGGYTQYF	TGTGCCAGTAGTCTCCCGGGACAGGGAAGAGCCGGGGGTTATACGCAGTATTTT
TRBV27	TRBJ1-2	TRBD1	-	CASSSWDRSRGGYTF	TGTGCCAGCAGTTCGTGGGACAGGAGCCGAGGTGGCTACACCTTC
TRBV5-1	TRBJ2-5	TRBD1	-	CASSLTGEETQYF	TGCGCCAGCAGCTTGACAGGGGAAGAGACCCAGTACTTC
TRBV19	TRBJ2-4	TRBD1	-	CASSSRTGVKNIQYF	TGTGCCAGTAGTTCACGGACAGGGGTCAAAAACATTCAGTACTTC
TRBV30	TRBJ2-3	-	-	CAWSPGSDTQYF	TGTGCCTGGAGCCCAGGGTCAGATACGCAGTATTTT
TRBV4-1	TRBJ2-7	-	-	CASSQDRQIHEQYF	TGCGCCAGCAGCCAAGATCGACAGATCCACGAGCAGTACTTC
TRBV5-5	TRBJ2-1	TRBD2	-	CASGRTSDPYNEQFF	TGTGCCAGCGGGCGAACTAGCGATCCTTACAATGAGCAGTTCTTC
TRBV28	TRBJ2-1	-	-	CASRAGEQFF	TGTGCCAGCAGGGCTGGCGAGCAGTTCTTC
TRBV5-1	TRBJ2-1	TRBD2	-	CASSLGLAGPNEQFF	TGCGCCAGCAGCTTGGGACTAGCGGGACCCAATGAGCAGTTCTTC
TRBV4-1	TRBJ2-1	TRBD1	-	CASSHPGQGDSLRNYNEQFF	TGCGCCAGCAGCCACCCCGGACAGGGGGACTCACTCAGAAACTACAATGAGCAGTTCTTC
TRBV28	TRBJ2-2	TRBD2	-	CASSQTSGSNTGELFF	TGTGCCAGCAGCCAAACTAGCGGGAGTAACACCGGGGAGCTGTTTTTT
TRBV7-9	TRBJ2-7	-	-	CASSFGTAIYEQYF	TGTGCCAGCAGCTTTGGAACAGCAATCTACGAGCAGTACTTC
TRBV27	TRBJ1-4	-	-	CASSLLSNEKLFF	TGTGCCAGCAGTTTATTGAGTAATGAAAAACTGTTTTTT
TRBV30	TRBJ1-1	-	-	CAWTPGRTEAFF	TGTGCCTGGACCCCAGGAAGGACTGAAGCTTTCTTT
TRBV18	TRBJ1-5	-	-	CASSPVDRDQPQHF	TGTGCCAGCTCACCCGTAGACAGAGATCAGCCCCAGCATTTT
TRBV15	TRBJ1-2	-	-	CATSRVVGRGAYGYTF	TGTGCCACCAGCAGAGTCGTAGGGAGAGGTGCCTATGGCTACACCTTC
TRBV7-6	TRBJ1-1	-	-	CASSSLQGNTEAFF	TGTGCCAGCAGCTCGCTCCAGGGAAACACTGAAGCTTTCTTT
TRBV28	TRBJ2-1	-	-	CASITRGHQRQFF	TGTGCCAGCATCACTAGGGGACACCAGCGGCAGTTCTTC
TRBV28	TRBJ2-1	TRBD2	-	CASSLGLAGGWNEQFF	TGTGCCAGCAGTTTAGGTCTAGCGGGAGGGTGGAATGAGCAGTTCTTC
TRBV6-6	TRBJ1-5	-	-	CASSTGGNQPQHF	TGTGCCAGCAGTACCGGAGGCAATCAGCCCCAGCATTTT
TRBV5-8	TRBJ1-3	TRBD1	-	CASSLDRGDSGNTIYF	TGTGCCAGCAGCTTGGACAGGGGCGACTCTGGAAACACCATATATTTT
TRBV19	TRBJ1-2	-	-	CASTQIRQHLANYGYTF	TGTGCCAGTACCCAAATTAGACAGCACCTTGCTAACTATGGCTACACCTTC
TRBV30	TRBJ1-2	-	-	CAWSRGKGYTF	TGTGCCTGGAGTAGGGGGAAAGGCTACACCTTC
TRBV5-1	TRBJ1-2	TRBD1	-	CASSLRDSYGYTF	TGCGCCAGCAGCCTCCGGGACAGCTATGGCTACACCTTC
TRBV19	TRBJ1-2	TRBD1	-	CASTLGTGNGYTF	TGTGCCAGTACCCTCGGGACAGGGAATGGCTACACCTTC
TRBV27	TRBJ1-5	-	-	CASSLGRASQPQHF	TGTGCCAGCAGTTTAGGCAGGGCCAGTCAGCCCCAGCATTTT